This TCR beta chain was retrieved from a study of human thymus T cells. Study-level results: An apparent bias in V and J gene usage was seen in thymic and blood repertoires.

Clones were read by immunoSEQ multiplex PCR, and TCRdb kept only the in-frame ones, dropping some. The repertoire includes about 44,000 clones, approximately 93% of them detected once, and more than 0.1% sits in the top ten. As to this clone: Its specificity is not known.

Among the donors, all were healthy Finnish infants having corrective surgery for congenital heart defects. A 0.5-1 mL peripheral blood aliquot was taken intraoperatively from four of eight donors. All available leukocytes, rather than a set cell count, yielded the blood DNA. Germline CDR1 reads LNHDA; CDR2 reads SQIVND (reference sequence). This CDR3 is 13 amino acids long. V lost 5 bases and J lost 4, with 9 bases in between. The sample consisted of blood. The chain couples TRBV19 to TRBJ2-1; possible D gene TRBD2, 6 bases. The clonotype was recovered from a boy less than two years old with a congenital heart defect but otherwise immunologically healthy. The CDR3 sequence: CASSPGSYNEQFF. Written as DNA, the CDR3 is TGTGCCAGTAGTCCCGGGAGTTACAATGAGCAGTTCTTC.